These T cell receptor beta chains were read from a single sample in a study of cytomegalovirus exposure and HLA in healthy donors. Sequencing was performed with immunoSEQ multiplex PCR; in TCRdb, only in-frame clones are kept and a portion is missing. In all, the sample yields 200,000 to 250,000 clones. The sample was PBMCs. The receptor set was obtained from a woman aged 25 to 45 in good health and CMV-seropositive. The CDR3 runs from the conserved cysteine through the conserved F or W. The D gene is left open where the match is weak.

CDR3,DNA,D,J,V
CASRPTQGSRSYTF,TGTGCCAGCAGGCCGACACAGGGGAGTAGGAGCTACACCTTC,TRBD1,TRBJ1-2,TRBV28
CASSGRDRGEQYF,TGTGCCAGCAGCGGCCGGGACAGAGGCGAGCAGTACTTC,TRBD1,TRBJ2-7,TRBV9
CASSLGLDGGANNEQFF,TGTGCCAGCAGCTTAGGTTTAGACGGGGGAGCCAACAATGAGCAGTTCTTC,.,TRBJ2-1,TRBV7-6
CASSYSTVAYEQYF,TGTGCCAGCAGTTACTCGACTGTAGCCTACGAGCAGTACTTC,.,TRBJ2-7,TRBV6-5
CASSLAASGGKYEQYF,TGTGCCAGCAGCTTAGCGGCTAGCGGGGGGAAGTACGAGCAGTACTTC,TRBD2,TRBJ2-7,TRBV7-9
CASEGEGASYNEQFF,TGCGCCAGCGAAGGAGAGGGGGCATCCTACAATGAGCAGTTCTTC,TRBD1,TRBJ2-1,TRBV10-2
CSALIRDTSPEAFF,TGCAGCGCTTTGATCAGGGACACTAGTCCTGAAGCTTTCTTT,.,TRBJ1-1,TRBV29-1
CASSYWESQYEQYF,TGTGCCAGCAGTTACTGGGAGAGCCAGTACGAGCAGTACTTC,.,TRBJ2-7,TRBV6-5
CASSRVGTGLTPLHF,TGCGCCAGCAGCCGAGTTGGGACAGGGTTGACACCCCTCCACTTT,TRBD1,TRBJ1-6,TRBV4-1
CASSHRTGDTGELFF,TGCGCCAGCAGCCATCGAACAGGAGACACCGGGGAGCTGTTTTTT,.,TRBJ2-2,TRBV4-1
CASSAPGTGVEQYF,TGTGCCAGTAGTGCCCCCGGGACAGGGGTCGAGCAGTACTTC,TRBD1,TRBJ2-7,TRBV19
CASSEASYGYTF,TGTGCCAGCAGTGAAGCATCTTATGGCTACACCTTC,.,TRBJ1-2,TRBV2
CASRQVFNEKLFF,TGTGCCAGCCGGCAGGTCTTTAATGAAAAACTGTTTTTT,.,TRBJ1-4,TRBV28
CASSHSWGTGQNNEQFF,TGTGCCAGCAGCCACTCTTGGGGGACAGGGCAAAACAATGAGCAGTTCTTC,TRBD1,TRBJ2-1,TRBV14
CASSSRLAVNEQFF,TGTGCCAGCAGCTCTAGACTAGCGGTAAATGAGCAGTTCTTC,TRBD2,TRBJ2-1,TRBV7-2
CAWTWGVKGFYGFYTF,TGTGCCTGGACCTGGGGGGTTAAAGGATTCTATGGTTTCTACACCTTC,.,TRBJ1-2,TRBV30
CASSRQGAGNTIYF,TGTGCCAGCAGCCGACAGGGAGCCGGAAACACCATATATTTT,TRBD1,TRBJ1-3,TRBV5-4